The clone carrying this T cell receptor beta chain has a count of ten or more. Its specificity is not known. As for time point: healthy volunteer bleed at 6 weeks. Unfractionated whole blood yielded the extracted total RNA. Library preparation tagged each individual cDNA molecule with a unique molecular identifier. Per the study methods: TCR counts had a median of 95,638 per sample and spanned roughly 20,000 to 690,600. MiXCR, applied by TCRdb to the RACE reads, yields one record per CDR3 protein. TCRdb's processing, not the authors', yielded these V and J calls. The sample comprises around 65,000 distinct CDR3 sequences, around 6.3% of which are singletons, and 3% to 4% rests with the top ten. Germline-derived CDR1 and CDR2 are MGHDK and SYGVNS. This CDR3 contains 16 residues. The V and J ends lost 0 bases and 4 bases, in that order; junction bases with no gene match: 5. This entry belongs to a study of human T cells and chemical hapten exposure. Across the whole study: The variation in per-sample TCR yields arose mainly from small differences in pooled library volumes.

General study results and limits: TCRs at high frequency, those above 1 in 1000, did not change with DPC sensitization.

The sequencing input was whole blood. The sequence came from a female donor in good health. Some clones in this sample may be carry-over from other donors' samples. The gene calls are TRBV25-1 and TRBJ2-7; 11 bases line up with TRBD2. CDR3 coding DNA: TGTGCCAGCAGTGAATATGGGGGGACTAGCGGATACGAGCAGTACTTC. Amino acid sequence: CASSEYGGTSGYEQYF.